Following are 20 T cell receptor beta chains from one sample sequenced in a study of CD8 T cells in ankylosing spondylitis. TCRdb called the 5' RACE reads again in MiXCR, with one record for every CDR3 protein. The sample holds around 300,000 distinct CDR3 sequences, around 20% seen once. The sample taken for sequencing was blood, either unsorted or a sorted T cell fraction (not recorded which). Every receptor here comes from a female donor with ankylosing spondylitis or in good health (not recorded which).

The rearrangement uses TRBV6-1 and TRBJ2-2; 9 nucleotides align to TRBD2. Germline V gene sequence: CDR1 MNHNS, CDR2 SASEGT. Trimming took 8 bases from V and 0 from J; bases not matched to a gene: 13. This CDR3 comprises 18 residues. The CDR3 nucleotides are TGTGCCAGCTTCAAAGCAGGCGGGAGGGGTCCGAACACCGGGGAGCTGTTTTTT. Its protein is CASFKAGGRGPNTGELFF.

Worth noting for this clonotype: The junction departs from the called germline gene at one end, perhaps through a read error. This sequence joins TRBV20-1 and TRBJ2-7; D might be TRBD1 (6 bases). The germline V gene has CDR1 DFQATT and CDR2 SNEGSKA (reference sequence). The CDR3 is 12 residues long. The CDR3 loop is CSAPQGSHEQYF. CDR3 nucleotide sequence: TGCAGTGCTCCACAGGGCTCCCACGAGCAGTACTTC.

J is TRBJ2-5 and V is TRBV7-2, with D hard to call. Germline assignment: CDR1 SGHTA and CDR2 FQGNSA. CDR3 length: 13 amino acids. The V gene lost 7 bases and the J gene lost 3 bases, with 12 bases spanning the gap. CDR3 coding DNA: TGTGCCAGCACCCTCGGCACCAAAGAGACCCAGTACTTC. Its protein is CASTLGTKETQYF.

Points on this clonotype: Germline and junction disagree at one end, which may indicate a read error. The chain uses TRBV7-7 and TRBJ2-2; 8 positions agree with TRBD1. The CDR3 is 15 residues long. Germline CDR1 and CDR2: SSHAT and FNYEAQ (reference sequence). The CDR3 protein is CASSHDRGNTGELFF. In nucleotides, the CDR3 is TGTGCTAGCAGCCATGACAGGGGGAACACCGGGGAGCTGTTTTTT. The full variable domain, completed using reference TRBV7-7 and TRBJ2-2, is GAGVSQSPRYKVTKRGQDVTLRCDPISSHATLYWYQQALGQGPEFLTYFNYEAQPDKSGLPSDRFSAERPEGSISTLTIQRTEQRDSAMYRCASSHDRGNTGELFFGEGSRLTVL.

In its sample, this clonotype was seen a few times. The chain has TRBV10-3 and TRBJ1-1; D remains unclear. This CDR3 comprises 13 residues. Germline V lookup: CDR1 ENHRY, CDR2 SYGVKD. V lost 9 bases and J lost 2, with 13 bases in between. The CDR3 loop is CAIRVGENTEAFF. The CDR3 DNA sequence: TGTGCCATTCGGGTGGGAGAAAACACTGAAGCTTTCTTT.

The chain couples TRBV28 to TRBJ2-5, with 10 positions matching TRBD2. The CDR3 extends over 15 amino acids. With 7 bases clipped from V and 0 bases from J, the junction kept 5 bases outside the gene matches. CDR1 is MDHEN and CDR2 is SYDVKM in the germline V gene. The CDR3 DNA is TGTGCCAGCAATACGGGACTAGCGTACCAAGAGACCCAGTACTTC. Its translation is CASNTGLAYQETQYF.

The rearrangement links TRBV12-3 or TRBV12-4 to TRBJ2-7; D unclear. The CDR3 loop spans 13 amino acids. Trimming shortened V by 6 bases and J by 0 bases, and 9 bases separated the two germline ends. The CDR3 region has the DNA TGTGCCAGCAGCCGGGTGATCTCCTACGAGCAGTACTTC. Translating gives CASSRVISYEQYF.

This clonotype was picked up many times. The chain carries TRBV7-9 and TRBJ1-1; 9 nucleotides match TRBD1. Germline V gene sequence: CDR1 SEHNR, CDR2 FQNEAQ (reference sequence). With 7 bases clipped from V and 2 bases from J, the junction kept 2 bases outside the gene matches. The CDR3 runs 13 residues. The CDR3 nucleotides are TGTGCCAGCACGGGACAGGGAAACACTGAAGCTTTCTTT. Protein sequence: CASTGQGNTEAFF.

This clonotype was seen more than once but under ten times. The chain links TRBV29-1 to TRBJ2-6; D tentatively reads TRBD1 or TRBD2 (5 bases each). V lost 5 bases, J lost 4 bases, and 21 bases lay in between. There are 17 residues in the CDR3. Germline lookup yields CDR1 SQVTM and CDR2 ANQGSEA. CDR3 nucleotides: TGCAGCGTTCCGGGGCAGGCCGGTCTTGGCGGGGCCAACGTCCTGACTTTC. It codes for CSVPGQAGLGGANVLTF.

This rearrangement joins TRBV7-2 to TRBJ1-4; D is uncertain. This CDR3 has 15 residues. Germline CDR1 is SGHTA and CDR2 is FQGNSA. The V end was cut by 7 bases, the J end by 0 bases, with 12 bases between. This chain's CDR3 is CASTQSSATNEKLFF. DNA for the CDR3: TGTGCCAGCACTCAGTCCAGTGCAACTAATGAAAAACTGTTTTTT.

The chain couples TRBV27 to TRBJ2-3; the D gene is possibly TRBD1 (5 bases). The length of the CDR3 is 15 residues. Germline CDR1 and CDR2: MNHEY and SMNVEV (reference sequence). With 6 bases removed from V and 11 bases from J, the gap between germline ends came to 24 bases. The CDR3 sequence: CASSLVDSTPRGQYF. The CDR3 DNA reads TGTGCCAGCAGCCTGGTTGACAGCACCCCACGAGGGCAGTATTTT.

This clonotype was seen a handful of times. The V and J genes are TRBV5-1 and TRBJ1-6, with D possibly TRBD1 on 5 matching bases. Germline CDR1 is SGHRS and CDR2 is YFSETQ. Deletions cut 0 bases from V and 6 bases from J, with 13 bases between. The CDR3 covers 16 residues. CDR3 DNA: TGCGCCAGCAGCTTGGGTAGCGGGGGAAGTAATTCACCCCTCCACTTT. Protein sequence: CASSLGSGGSNSPLHF.

There are many counts of this clonotype. V is TRBV2 and J is TRBJ2-7, with 11 bases fitting TRBD2. Germline V gene lookup returns CDR1 SNHLY and CDR2 FYNNEI. After removal of 6 bases from V and 4 bases from J, the junction contained 2 bases not matched to a gene. This CDR3 contains 13 residues. The CDR3 protein is CASSRTSGYEQYF. In DNA, the CDR3 is TGTGCCAGCAGCAGGACTAGCGGGTACGAGCAGTACTTC. Full variable domain (rest looked up from reference TRBV2 and TRBJ2-7): EPEVTQTPSHQVTQMGQEVILRCVPISNHLYFYWYRQILGQKVEFLVSFYNNEISEKSEIFDDQFSVERPDGSNFTLKIRSTKLEDSAMYFCASSRTSGYEQYFGPGTRLTVT.

This chain uses TRBV6-1 with TRBJ2-3, with 8 bases matching TRBD1. The CDR3 sequence is 15 residues long. V shed 6 bases, J shed 1 base, and the junction held 6 bases outside the gene matches. Germline V CDR1 and CDR2: MNHNS, SASEGT. The CDR3 coding sequence is TGTGCCAGCAGCCAGGGGGACAGGCGCACAGATACGCAGTATTTT. This gives the protein CASSQGDRRTDTQYF.

In nucleotides, the CDR3 is TGCGCCAGCGTATTAGCGGGAGGGGGCAATGAGCAGTTCTTC. It specifies CASVLAGGGNEQFF. V and J are TRBV10-2 and TRBJ2-1; 11 bases fit TRBD2. CDR3 length: 14 residues. The trim removed 8 bases at V and 6 bases at J, leaving 6 bases unmatched. CDR1 and CDR2 from the germline V gene are WSHSY and SAAADI.

The chain joins TRBV12-3 or TRBV12-4 to TRBJ2-1; 14 bases are shared with TRBD2. V was pared by 6 bases and J by 9 bases, with 4 bases of the junction left unmatched. This CDR3 comprises 14 residues. The CDR3 DNA follows: TGTGCCAGCAGCCGGACTAGCGGGAGGACTGAGCAGTTCTTC. It translates to CASSRTSGRTEQFF.

This clonotype was detected only once. V usage is TRBV7-9 and J usage is TRBJ2-3, with unresolved D. CDR1 and CDR2 (germline): SEHNR, FQNEAQ (reference sequence). The CDR3 extends over 14 amino acids. V was clipped by 2 bases and J by 2 bases, with 8 bases between them. The CDR3: CASSLSIDTDTQYF. The CDR3 DNA sequence: TGTGCCAGCAGCTTATCAATCGACACAGATACGCAGTATTTT.

The chain recombines TRBV7-9 with TRBJ2-1, with D maybe TRBD2 (6 bases). The CDR3 is 13 residues long. V lost 4 bases and J 10 bases, leaving 14 bases between the germline ends. Germline-derived CDR1 and CDR2 are SEHNR and FQNEAQ (reference sequence). The CDR3 sequence: CASSYRRAGEQFF. The DNA of the CDR3 is TGTGCCAGCAGCTACCGGAGGGCCGGGGAGCAGTTCTTC. The whole variable domain, filled in from reference TRBV7-9 and TRBJ2-1, reads DTGVSQNPRHKITKRGQNVTFRCDPISEHNRLYWYRQTLGQGPEFLTYFQNEAQLEKSRLLSDRFSAERPKGSFSTLEIQRTEQGDSAMYLCASSYRRAGEQFFGPGTRLTVL.

This clonotype has only a few counts. V usage is TRBV24-1 and J usage is TRBJ1-2; D is possibly TRBD1 (6 bases). Looked up from germline, CDR1 is KGHDR and CDR2 is SFDVKD. The CDR3 spans 13 residues. The V and J ends lost 5 bases and 4 bases respectively, with 10 bases between them. DNA for the CDR3: TGTGCCACCAGTGCGGACAGCTTCTATGGCTACACCTTC. This sequence encodes CATSADSFYGYTF.

The chain has TRBV20-1 and TRBJ2-5; 9 bases are shared with TRBD1. V dropped 5 bases and J dropped 5; count of bases not matched to a gene: 9. CDR1 and CDR2 (germline): DFQATT, SNEGSKA (reference sequence). The CDR3 has 14 amino acids. The CDR3 reads CSAYTGGGWETQYF. In DNA form, the CDR3 reads TGCAGTGCTTACACAGGGGGCGGGTGGGAGACCCAGTACTTC.